Described below is a single T cell receptor (beta chain) sequence and its context. No antigen is known for it. This CDR3 region has 15 residues. Germline trimming cut 4 bases from V and 5 bases from J; bases unmatched to any gene: 9. Germline V gene data show CDR1 as SGHTA and CDR2 as FQGNSA. The data originate from a study of PD-1 blockade in classical Hodgkin lymphoma. Turning to the study itself: Patients were infused with nivolumab 3 mg/kg every 2 weeks.

General observations from the study: Reported baseline diversity: healthy donors highest, relapsed/refractory patients lowest.

Clones were sequenced by immunoSEQ multiplex PCR, and TCRdb holds only the in-frame ones, with some missing. The sample holds roughly 86,000 clones, approximately 83% seen once. The time point is: cycle 4 day 1 (C4D1), after 5 to 7 weeks of nivolumab. The patients all showed relapse after autologous stem cell transplantation, while their brentuximab vedotin exposure varied. The best responses consisted of complete response, partial response or progressive disease. The receptor was isolated from a human donor with classical Hodgkin lymphoma. The sequenced sample was peripheral blood mononuclear cells (PBMCs), obtained before the fourth cycle of nivolumab. The chain joins TRBV7-2 to TRBJ2-5, with 8 bases matching TRBD1. The CDR3, as DNA: TGTGCCAGCAGCTCCCGGACAGGGCGCGCGGAGACCCAGTACTTC. Its protein product is CASSSRTGRAETQYF.